The 5 T cell receptor beta chains listed next were all sequenced from one sample in a study of shared clonotypes between healthy human individuals. Generated by immunoSEQ multiplex PCR, the TCRdb table keeps only in-frame clones and is missing some. This table has 2 million to 2.5 million clones, 85% to 95% appearing once. The sample consisted of naive CD4+ T cells from PBMCs. Described subset: CD45RA+ positively selected. The receptors derive from a young man in good health. Some clones in this sample may be carry-over from other donors' samples.

V gene TRBV5-5 combines with J gene TRBJ1-1; D gene unclear. The V gene's germline CDR1 is SGHKS and CDR2 YYEKEE (reference sequence). This CDR3 contains 13 residues. Trimming pared 4 bases from V and 1 base from J, leaving 8 bases between. This CDR3 is CASSRTGNTEAFF. CDR3 coding DNA: TGTGCCAGCAGCCGGACGGGGAACACTGAAGCTTTCTTT.

The chain has TRBV10-1 and TRBJ1-1, with D tentatively TRBD1 (5 bases). Germline-derived CDR1 and CDR2 are WNHNN and SYGVQD (reference sequence). V was clipped by 4 bases and J by 1 base, with 10 bases between them. The CDR3 spans 14 residues. CDR3 DNA: TGCGCCAGCAGTGGGAAGGGGACGAACACTGAAGCTTTCTTT. Translation: CASSGKGTNTEAFF.

This chain connects TRBV6-5 to TRBJ2-3, with unresolved D. V was pared by 4 bases and J by 2 bases, with 16 bases between. From germline, CDR1 is MNHEY and CDR2 SVGAGI. This CDR3 contains 16 residues. CDR3 amino acids: CASSLRIGLPTDTQYF. The DNA of the CDR3 is TGTGCCAGCAGTTTAAGGATCGGGTTACCCACAGATACGCAGTATTTT.

This rearrangement joins TRBV20-1 to TRBJ2-7, with D maybe TRBD1 (6 bases). The germline V gene encodes CDR1 DFQATT and CDR2 SNEGSKA (reference sequence). The CDR3 runs 11 residues. CDR3 sequence (DNA): TGCAGTGCCGCCGAAGGGGGAGCTGCTCGCGTC. It codes for CSAAEGGAARV.

As concerns this clone: This could be a read error, since a much larger clone is one nucleotide away. Other nucleotide sequences in the sample specify the same CDR3. This rearrangement joins TRBV25-1 to TRBJ2-7; D not resolved. Trimming took off 2 bases at V and 5 bases at J, with 4 bases between the two ends. The CDR3 runs to 11 residues. Germline lookup yields CDR1 MGHDK and CDR2 SYGVNS. The CDR3 nucleotides are TGTGCCAGCAGTGAACTGAACGAGCAGTACTTC. This codes for CASSELNEQYF.